A selection of T cell receptor beta chains follows, all from one sample in a study of cytomegalovirus exposure and HLA in healthy donors. Profiling relied on immunoSEQ multiplex PCR, and the TCRdb table lists in-frame clones only, not all of them. The sample carries over 130,000 clones, over 65% recorded once. The sequencing sample was made of PBMCs. The receptor source for this set is a male donor in good health and CMV-seronegative. Both conserved end residues are part of each CDR3. The D gene is left open where the match is weak. The size entry is marked missing in some rows and otherwise reads once, few, many or a size class.

once	TRBD2	TRBJ2-3	TRBV7-2	CASSLALFSGSETDTQYF	TGTGCCAGCAGCTTAGCCCTCTTTAGCGGGAGCGAGACAGATACGCAGTATTTT
.	.	TRBJ2-5	TRBV5-1	CASSLAVQQETQYF	TGCGCCAGCAGCTTGGCCGTACAGCAAGAGACCCAGTACTTC
once	TRBD1	TRBJ1-1	TRBV27	CASSRTGGITEAFF	TGTGCCAGCAGCCGGACAGGGGGCATCACTGAAGCTTTCTTT
.	.	TRBJ2-2	TRBV9	CASSEGSVSNRELFF	TGTGCCAGCAGCGAGGGGTCGGTTTCTAACCGGGAGCTGTTTTTT
.	.	TRBJ2-7	TRBV7-2	CASSYSGIPYEQYF	TGTGCCAGCAGCTATTCCGGGATCCCCTACGAGCAGTACTTC
.	TRBD1	TRBJ2-5	TRBV7-6	CASSLPGGEQYF	TGTGCCAGCAGCTTACCAGGGGGAGAGCAGTACTTC
once	TRBD1	TRBJ2-1	TRBV6-6	CASSPGTGGEQFF	TGTGCCAGCAGTCCCGGGACAGGGGGTGAGCAGTTCTTC
.	.	TRBJ2-5	TRBV5-4	CASSWPPQETQYF	TGTGCCAGCAGCTGGCCCCCCCAGGAGACCCAGTACTTC
.	TRBD1	TRBJ1-1	TRBV14	CASSLTGGTEAFF	TGTGCCAGCAGCCTAACAGGGGGCACTGAAGCTTTCTTT
.	.	TRBJ2-5	TRBV7-9	CASSARSEETQYF	TGTGCCAGCAGCGCCCGGAGTGAGGAGACCCAGTACTTC
.	.	TRBJ2-3	TRBV7-8	CASSLVHTDTQYF	TGTGCCAGCAGCTTAGTCCACACAGATACGCAGTATTTT
.	.	TRBJ1-5	TRBV1	CTSSLGGGDLPRYSNQPQHF	TGCACCAGCAGCTTGGGGGGGGGCGATTTACCTCGGTATAGCAATCAGCCCCAGCATTTT
once	TRBD1	TRBJ2-3	TRBV6-1	CASSALQGSPGDTQYF	TGTGCCAGCAGTGCCTTACAGGGGTCCCCGGGAGATACGCAGTATTTT
.	TRBD1	TRBJ2-7	TRBV4-3	CASSQAVPGQPYEQYF	TGCGCCAGCAGCCAAGCAGTACCGGGACAGCCCTACGAGCAGTACTTC
.	TRBD1	TRBJ2-7	TRBV27	CASSLSGTGVEQYF	TGTGCCAGCAGTTTATCAGGGACAGGCGTCGAGCAGTACTTC
.	.	TRBJ2-7	TRBV7-9	CASSPILGPGDEQYF	TGTGCCAGCAGTCCTATTCTGGGTCCTGGAGACGAGCAGTACTTC
.	TRBD1	TRBJ2-7	TRBV19	CASSTTGYYEQYF	TGTGCCAGTAGTACGACAGGGTACTACGAGCAGTACTTC
.	TRBD2	TRBJ2-1	TRBV28	CASSLSRLAYNEQFF	TGTGCCAGCAGTTTATCGCGACTAGCGTACAATGAGCAGTTCTTC
.	.	TRBJ2-3	TRBV4-1	CASSQGRTVNQNTQYF	TGCGCCAGCAGCCAGGGCCGAACCGTTAACCAGAATACGCAGTATTTT
.	TRBD1	TRBJ1-1	TRBV25-1	CASSEAGTGRDTEAFF	TGTGCCAGCAGTGAGGCCGGGACAGGGAGGGACACTGAAGCTTTCTTT
.	.	TRBJ1-2	TRBV7-9	CASRAGGYGYTF	TGTGCCAGCAGAGCCGGCGGCTATGGCTACACCTTC
.	TRBD1	TRBJ1-2	TRBV2	CASSARGQGYYGYTF	TGTGCCAGCAGCGCCCGCGGACAGGGATACTATGGCTACACCTTC
.	TRBD2	TRBJ2-7	TRBV18	CASSPSGGRSYEQYF	TGTGCCAGCTCACCATCGGGAGGGAGGTCCTACGAGCAGTACTTC
.	TRBD2	TRBJ2-7	TRBV27	CASATSVYEQYF	TGTGCCAGCGCCACTAGCGTCTACGAGCAGTACTTC
.	.	TRBJ2-7	TRBV30	CAWSVQGRFPEQYF	TGTGCCTGGAGTGTACAGGGGAGGTTCCCCGAGCAGTACTTC
.	.	TRBJ1-4	TRBV7-9	CASSEPRATNEKLFF	TGTGCCAGCAGTGAGCCCCGTGCAACTAATGAAAAACTGTTTTTT
.	.	TRBJ2-4	TRBV28	CASSFPGPKNIQYF	TGTGCCAGCAGTTTTCCGGGTCCCAAAAACATTCAGTACTTC
.	.	TRBJ2-3	TRBV4-2	CASSQDLVGDTQYF	TGTGCCAGCAGCCAAGATCTAGTGGGAGATACGCAGTATTTT
.	.	TRBJ1-2	TRBV5-4	CASSSRGRSGGYTF	TGTGCCAGCAGCAGCAGGGGACGCTCGGGCGGCTACACCTTC
.	.	TRBJ1-4	TRBV15	CATSDTGPANEKLFF	TGTGCCACCAGCGACACAGGGCCAGCTAATGAAAAACTGTTTTTT
.	.	TRBJ2-5	TRBV7-9	CASSLSLEETQYF	TGTGCCAGCAGCTTATCACTGGAAGAGACCCAGTACTTC
.	.	TRBJ1-3	TRBV11-2	CASSLAGFPGNTIYF	TGTGCCAGCAGCTTAGCCGGGTTTCCCGGAAACACCATATATTTT
.	TRBD1	TRBJ1-4	TRBV6-5	CASRSPGQPNEKLFF	TGTGCCAGCAGATCACCGGGACAGCCGAATGAAAAACTGTTTTTT
.	.	TRBJ2-7	TRBV20-1	CSARVVYEQYF	TGCAGTGCTAGAGTCGTCTACGAGCAGTACTTC
.	TRBD1	TRBJ1-1	TRBV19	CASTRQGGLNTEAFF	TGTGCCAGTACCCGGCAGGGGGGATTGAACACTGAAGCTTTCTTT
few	.	TRBJ2-6	TRBV6-5	CASSYDSSGANVLTF	TGTGCCAGCAGTTACGACAGCTCTGGGGCCAACGTCCTGACTTTC
.	.	TRBJ1-1	TRBV4-1	CASSQGWGRDTEAFF	TGCGCCAGCAGCCAAGGATGGGGGCGGGACACTGAAGCTTTCTTT
.	.	TRBJ2-5	TRBV7-3	CASSPRNQETQYF	TGTGCCAGCAGCCCCAGGAACCAAGAGACCCAGTACTTC